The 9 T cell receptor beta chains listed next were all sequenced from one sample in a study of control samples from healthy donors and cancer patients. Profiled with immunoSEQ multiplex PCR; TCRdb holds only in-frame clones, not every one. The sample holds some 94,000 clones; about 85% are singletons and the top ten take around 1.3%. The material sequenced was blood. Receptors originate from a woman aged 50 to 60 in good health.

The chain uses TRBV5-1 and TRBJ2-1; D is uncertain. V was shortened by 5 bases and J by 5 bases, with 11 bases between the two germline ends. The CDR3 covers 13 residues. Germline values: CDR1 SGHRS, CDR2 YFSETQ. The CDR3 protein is CASSIGSNNEQFF. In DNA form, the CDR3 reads TGCGCCAGCAGTATAGGCAGCAACAATGAGCAGTTCTTC.

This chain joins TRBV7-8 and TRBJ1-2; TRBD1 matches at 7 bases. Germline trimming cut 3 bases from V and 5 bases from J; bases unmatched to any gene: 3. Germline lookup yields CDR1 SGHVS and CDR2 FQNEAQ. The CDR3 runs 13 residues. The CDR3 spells CASSLTGSYGYTF. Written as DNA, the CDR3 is TGTGCCAGCAGCTTGACAGGGTCTTATGGCTACACCTTC. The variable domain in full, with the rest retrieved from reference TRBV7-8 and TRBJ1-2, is GAGVSQSPRYKVAKRGQDVALRCDPISGHVSLFWYQQALGQGPEFLTYFQNEAQLDKSGLPSDRFFAERPEGSVSTLKIQRTQQEDSAVYLCASSLTGSYGYTFGSGTRLTVV.

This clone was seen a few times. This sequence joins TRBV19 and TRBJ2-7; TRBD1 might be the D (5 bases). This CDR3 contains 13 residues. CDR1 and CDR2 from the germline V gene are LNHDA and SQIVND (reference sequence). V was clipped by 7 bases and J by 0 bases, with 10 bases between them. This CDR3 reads CASNQGPSYEQYF. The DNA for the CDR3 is TGTGCCAGTAATCAGGGTCCCTCCTACGAGCAGTACTTC.

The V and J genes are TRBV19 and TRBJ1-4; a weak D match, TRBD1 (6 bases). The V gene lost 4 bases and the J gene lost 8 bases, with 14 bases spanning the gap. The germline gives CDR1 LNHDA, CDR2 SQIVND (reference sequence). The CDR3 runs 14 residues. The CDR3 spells CASSTSQGTEKLFF. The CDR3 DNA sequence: TGTGCCAGTAGTACCTCGCAGGGGACGGAAAAACTGTTTTTT. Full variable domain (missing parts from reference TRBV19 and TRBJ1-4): DGGITQSPKYLFRKEGQNVTLSCEQNLNHDAMYWYRQDPGQGLRLIYYSQIVNDFQKGDIAEGYSVSREKKESFPLTVTSAQKNPTAFYLCASSTSQGTEKLFFGSGTQLSVL.

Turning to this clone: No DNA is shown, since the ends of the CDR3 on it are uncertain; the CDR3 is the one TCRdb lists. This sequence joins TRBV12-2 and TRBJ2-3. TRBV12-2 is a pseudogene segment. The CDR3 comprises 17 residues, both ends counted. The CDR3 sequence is CASRFVGTGAGTDTQYF.

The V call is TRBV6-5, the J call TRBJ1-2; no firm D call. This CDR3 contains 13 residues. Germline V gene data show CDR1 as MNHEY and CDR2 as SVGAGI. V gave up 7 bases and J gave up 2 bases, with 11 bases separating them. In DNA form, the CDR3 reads TGTGCCAGCACCCCCACAGCCAACTATGGCTACACCTTC. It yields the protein CASTPTANYGYTF.

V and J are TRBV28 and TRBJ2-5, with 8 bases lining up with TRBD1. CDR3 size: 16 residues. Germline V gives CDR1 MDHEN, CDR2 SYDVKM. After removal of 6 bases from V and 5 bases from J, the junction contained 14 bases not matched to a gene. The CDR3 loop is CASSPLDRVYQETQYF. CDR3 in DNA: TGTGCCAGCAGCCCCTTGGACAGGGTTTATCAGGAGACCCAGTACTTC.

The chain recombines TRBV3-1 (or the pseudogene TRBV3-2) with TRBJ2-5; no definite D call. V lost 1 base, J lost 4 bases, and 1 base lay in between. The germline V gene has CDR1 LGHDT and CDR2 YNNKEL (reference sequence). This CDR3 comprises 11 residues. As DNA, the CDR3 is TGTGCCAGCAGCCAAGCAGAGACCCAGTACTTC. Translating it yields CASSQAETQYF.

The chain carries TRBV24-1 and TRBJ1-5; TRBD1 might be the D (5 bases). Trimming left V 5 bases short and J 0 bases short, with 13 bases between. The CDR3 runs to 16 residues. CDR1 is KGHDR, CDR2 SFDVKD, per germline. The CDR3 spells CATSGGDVDSNQPQHF. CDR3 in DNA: TGTGCCACCAGTGGTGGGGACGTTGATAGCAATCAGCCCCAGCATTTT.